This T cell receptor (beta chain) was observed in a study of cytomegalovirus exposure and HLA in healthy donors. On the study more broadly: Of some 410 genotyped donors, roughly 81% grouped in the Caucasian-associated ancestry cluster.

At sampling all donors were nominally healthy, likely with unrecorded immune exposures. There are a few counts of this clone. Its specificity is unknown. Amplification used 60 Vbeta primers and 13 Jbeta primers. The repertoire was sequenced with immunoSEQ multiplex PCR; TCRdb's copy has only in-frame clones and lacks some. Among 85,000 to 95,000 clones listed, 76% were seen once. The CDR3 is 19 residues long. The ends were cut back, 8 bases at V and 1 base at J, with 27 bases in the middle. CDR1 is SGHTA, CDR2 FQGTGA, per germline. Study outcomes and limitations: When a later analysis compared HLA-associated TCR beta chains with equally common others, the HLA-associated chains turned out to be more clonally expanded and to have lower generation probabilities. Some 16,000 TCR beta sequences were associated with HLA alleles at 0.05 false discovery rate in a later analysis.

This chain uses TRBV7-3 with TRBJ1-3, with TRBD1 as a possible D gene (5 bases). The sample was PBMCs. This clonotype was sampled from a man aged 25-45 years in good health and CMV-seropositive. The DNA of the CDR3 is TGTGCCAGCCCCCGCAAGGAAGTGAAGGGGTTTTGTTCTGGAAACACCATATATTTT. Protein: CASPRKEVKGFCSGNTIYF.